This TCR beta chain was found in a study of blood T cells in healthy people across ages. Study-level results: A strong correlation was found between TCR beta diversity and the percentage of naive T cells.

With respect to this clonotype: Its cognate antigen is unknown.

The ends were cut back, 7 bases at V and 2 bases at J, with 11 bases in the middle. The CDR3 is made up of 13 amino acids. CDR1 and CDR2 from the germline V gene are ENHRY and SYGVKD. For the second PCR, which ran for roughly 6 to 11 cycles, a sample-barcoded 5' primer and a J-beta primer mix were used. In TCRdb, the 5' RACE reads were re-called with MiXCR into one record per CDR3 protein. Among hundreds of thousands of distinct CDR3 sequences listed, about 21% were seen once. This rearrangement joins TRBV10-3 to TRBJ2-5, with D maybe TRBD1 (6 bases). Sequences were obtained from blood. This TCR was sampled from an older man in good health. The CDR3, as DNA: TGTGCCATCAAGAGCAGGGGTCAAGAGACCCAGTACTTC. It is translated as CAIKSRGQETQYF.